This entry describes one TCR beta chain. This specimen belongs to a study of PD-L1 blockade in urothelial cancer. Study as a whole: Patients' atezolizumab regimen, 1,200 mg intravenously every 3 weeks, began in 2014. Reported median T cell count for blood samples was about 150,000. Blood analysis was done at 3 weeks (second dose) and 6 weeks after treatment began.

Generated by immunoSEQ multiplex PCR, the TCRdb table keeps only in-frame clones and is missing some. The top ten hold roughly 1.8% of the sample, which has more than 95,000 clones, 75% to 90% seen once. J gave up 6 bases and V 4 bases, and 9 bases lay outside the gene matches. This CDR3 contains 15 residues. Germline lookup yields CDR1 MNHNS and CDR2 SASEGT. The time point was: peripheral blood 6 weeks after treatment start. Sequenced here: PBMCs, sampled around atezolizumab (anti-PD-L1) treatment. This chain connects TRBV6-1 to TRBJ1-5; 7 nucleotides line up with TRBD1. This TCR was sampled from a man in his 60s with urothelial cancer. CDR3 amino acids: CASSGRQGRFQPQHF. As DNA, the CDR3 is TGTGCCAGCAGTGGGCGACAGGGTCGGTTTCAGCCCCAGCATTTT.